This TCR beta chain was captured by sequencing in a study of CD8+ T cells in alopecia areata (dated by TCRdb to about 2018). Notes on the research overall: The treated patients, all with moderate-to-severe alopecia areata, were enrolled in an open-label pilot trial of oral tofacitinib given at 5 to 10 mg twice daily. RNA was extracted with the PAXgene miRNA kit for fixed scalp, the miRNeasy kit for PBMCs, and the RNeasy kit for mouse skin. Human TCRbeta sequencing covered scalp tissue and sorted CD4+ and CD8+ peripheral blood T cells from patchy and totalis/universalis alopecia areata patients and healthy controls. Disease severity in treated patients was measured with the SALT score, which quantifies the percentage of affected scalp surface area. Patients on tofacitinib were biopsied at baseline and after 4 and 24 weeks of treatment, and several of the patients also had a later scalp biopsy. Tofacitinib was given for 6 to 18 months, followed by 6 months of follow-up off drug to assess delayed response and recurrence. TCRbeta CDR3 regions were amplified by immunoSEQ multiplex PCR using 35 Vbeta forward and 13 Jbeta reverse primers. Scalp clonality was compared among normal scalp (n=4), patchy alopecia areata scalp (n=8), and alopecia totalis/universalis scalp (n=8). High-throughput TCRbeta sequencing was used to examine T cell clonal expansion in alopecia areata in both the C3H/HeJ mouse model and human patients. The full study reports these points: Compared with mice, TCR sequences shared between patients were less clear, possibly partly because of HLA diversity across the patient population. Scalp clonality and the number of expanded CD8+ clones among the top 100 scalp clones were significantly decreased by tofacitinib. Unlike mouse skin, where gammadelta T cells dominate, normal human skin contains resident alphabeta T cells that get sequenced too, which complicates analysis of the scalp TCR repertoire. Because the treated cohort was small and had just a single nonresponder, larger studies are needed to establish links between baseline CD8+ expansion and response. During tofacitinib treatment, many expanded lesional clones stuck around in both scalp and blood, and this persistence may partly explain why relapse happens after treatment is stopped. Higher clonality and more expanded CD8+ clones were observed in lesional scalp than in normal scalp, particularly in alopecia totalis/universalis, a finding suggestive of antigenic drive.

Preparation of the library involved the immunoSEQ multiplex PCR assay. RNA was extracted from all samples and reverse transcribed into cDNA, which served as template for TCR sequencing. First-strand cDNA was synthesized using SuperScript III with a 2:1 mix of oligo-dT and random hexamers. A synthetic immune receptor repertoire was used to measure amplification bias, and any remaining bias was corrected computationally. The source study handled its data this way. Raw reads were preprocessed for error removal, and CDR3 was defined according to IMGT conventions as running from the conserved cysteine to phenylalanine. Clonality was computed as 1 minus the Shannon entropy, with the entropy normalized by log2 of the number of productive unique TCRs. Whether scalp clones were CD4 or CD8 was inferred by matching scalp TCRbeta sequences against CD4 and CD8 repertoires sorted from blood. Here the immuneACCESS table is served through TCRdb, limited to in-frame sequences with V and J called. Missing clones are a known gap in these copies; in checked studies unresolved V genes cover under half, and the rest lacks a known reason. Clonal size and the V and J genes are those of that table, whereas D and trimming came from the DNA. Here the sample has under 150,000 clones; 53% occur a single time. The top ten hold about 0.5% of the sample.

Interpreted using the paper, the time point label stands for: around 29 days on oral tofacitinib. The treatment or condition label, as the study defines it: oral pan-JAK inhibitor, 5-10 mg twice daily. Peripheral blood and lesional scalp punch biopsies were obtained from patients with alopecia areata. PBMCs were separated by density centrifugation and stained for CD3, CD4 and CD8, after which CD4+ and CD8+ T cells were sorted on a FACSAria. About this clone: What this receptor recognizes is not known. Base-call qualities are not available, and no considerably larger clone is one nucleotide away.

This material consisted of CD4+ T cells sorted from blood, taken at week 4, from a patient treated with tofacitinib. This TCR was sampled from a human donor with alopecia areata.

The DNA sequence is as follows: TGTGCCAGCATTGGGGAAACCCCCGGGGAGCTGTTTTTT. This is translated as CASIGETPGELFF. This sequence uses TRBV2 and TRBJ2-2, with the D gene uncertain. The trim is 7 bases for V and 6 bases for J, with a gap of 12 bases between the germline ends. The CDR3 numbers 13 residues from cysteine through phenylalanine. Kept here is only the CDR3 DNA, which spans 39 bases and is read in frame from base 1. CDR1 is given as SNHLY and CDR2 as FYNNEI, both from the germline V gene.